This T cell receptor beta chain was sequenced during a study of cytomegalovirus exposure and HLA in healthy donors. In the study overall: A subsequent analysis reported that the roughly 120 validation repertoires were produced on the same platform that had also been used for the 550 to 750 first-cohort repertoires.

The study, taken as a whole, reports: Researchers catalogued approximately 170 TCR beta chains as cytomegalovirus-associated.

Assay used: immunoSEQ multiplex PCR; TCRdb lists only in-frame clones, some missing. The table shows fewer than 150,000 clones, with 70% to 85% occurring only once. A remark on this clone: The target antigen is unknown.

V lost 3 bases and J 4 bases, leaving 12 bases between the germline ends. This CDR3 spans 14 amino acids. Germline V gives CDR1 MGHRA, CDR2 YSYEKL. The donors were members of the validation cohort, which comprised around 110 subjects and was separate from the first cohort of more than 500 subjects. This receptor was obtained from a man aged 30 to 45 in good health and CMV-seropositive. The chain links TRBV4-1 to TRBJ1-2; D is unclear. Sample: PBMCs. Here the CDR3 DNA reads TGCGCCAGCAGCCACACCATCGGGAGCTATGGCTACACCTTC. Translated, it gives CASSHTIGSYGYTF.